Listed here are 14 T cell receptor beta chains from one sample, sequenced in a study of blood T cells in healthy people across ages. A J-beta primer mix and a sample-barcoded 5' primer were used in a second PCR of about 7 to 12 cycles. MiXCR, applied by TCRdb to the 5' RACE reads, yields one record per CDR3 protein. The top ten hold 2.5% to 3.5% of the sample, which has 600,000 to 900,000 distinct CDR3 sequences, 20% to 30% seen once. This same sample was also part of a study on T cells of mothers and their children.

Material for sequencing was blood. All receptors derive from a boy between 10 and 17 years old in good health.

The CDR3 region has the DNA TGTGCCAGCAGTGAGGACAAGGAACAAGAGACCCAGTACTTC. It encodes CASSEDKEQETQYF. The chain links TRBV25-1 to TRBJ2-5; TRBD1 is a possible D gene (5 bases). The CDR3 runs 14 residues. CDR1 is MGHDK and CDR2 is SYGVNS in the germline V gene. V was trimmed by 3 bases and J by 2 bases, leaving 10 bases between them.

The CDR3 spells CASSLRGGFDEQFF. The CDR3, as DNA: TGTGCCAGCAGTTTGCGGGGGGGGTTTGATGAGCAGTTCTTC. The chain links TRBV28 to TRBJ2-1, with 9 bases aligning to TRBD2. Germline lookup yields CDR1 MDHEN and CDR2 SYDVKM. The CDR3 consists of 14 residues. The junction had 5 bases not matched to a gene; V was cut back by 3 bases and J by 8 bases. The whole variable domain, filled in from reference TRBV28 and TRBJ2-1, reads DVKVTQSSRYLVKRTGEKVFLECVQDMDHENMFWYRQDPGLGLRLIYFSYDVKMKEKGDIPEGYSVSREKKERFSLILESASTNQTSMYLCASSLRGGFDEQFFGPGTRLTVL.

This clonotype was seen more than once but under ten times. The genes are TRBV2 and TRBJ2-5, with D possibly being TRBD2 (7 bases). The germline V gene encodes CDR1 SNHLY and CDR2 FYNNEI. The CDR3 is 14 amino acids. The ends were cut back, 7 bases at V and 5 bases at J, with 17 bases in the middle. In DNA, the CDR3 is TGTGCCAGCACGGCGGGGGCCACCCGGGAGACCCAGTACTTC. This translates into CASTAGATRETQYF.

The rearrangement links TRBV5-1 to TRBJ1-2; 9 nucleotides agree with TRBD1. The CDR3 runs 14 residues. V dropped 0 bases and J dropped 7; count of bases not matched to a gene: 4. Germline CDR1 and CDR2: SGHRS and YFSETQ. This CDR3 is CASSLAGQGLGYTF. The CDR3 nucleotides are TGCGCCAGCAGCTTGGCGGGACAGGGACTTGGCTACACCTTC. Full variable domain (outside the CDR3, taken from reference TRBV5-1 and TRBJ1-2): KAGVTQTPRYLIKTRGQQVTLSCSPISGHRSVSWYQQTPGQGLQFLFEYFSETQRNKGNFPGRFSGRQFSNSRSEMNVSTLELGDSALYLCASSLAGQGLGYTFGSGTRLTVV.

The rearrangement links TRBV13 to TRBJ2-3, with 8 positions matching TRBD2. V was clipped by 5 bases and J by 5 bases; unmatched bases: 12. Germline CDR1 PRHDT, CDR2 FYEKMQ (reference sequence). This CDR3 region has 16 residues. The CDR3 loop is CASSTRIAGIEDTQYF. As DNA, the CDR3 is TGTGCCAGCAGCACCCGAATAGCGGGGATTGAAGATACGCAGTATTTT. The whole variable domain, remainder taken from reference TRBV13 and TRBJ2-3, is AAGVIQSPRHLIKEKRETATLKCYPIPRHDTVYWYQQGPGQDPQFLISFYEKMQSDKGSIPDRFSAQQFSDYHSELNMSSLELGDSALYFCASSTRIAGIEDTQYFGPGTRLTVL.

J is TRBJ2-1 and V is TRBV12-3 or TRBV12-4; 10 nucleotides match TRBD1. This CDR3 spans 17 amino acids. The junction had 16 bases not matched to a gene; V was cut back by 5 bases and J by 9 bases. The CDR3 spells CASSPRPRDRGIREQFF. CDR3 nucleotide sequence: TGTGCCAGCAGTCCTCGCCCTAGGGACAGGGGAATCCGTGAGCAGTTCTTC.

This clonotype was counted between two and nine times. The chain has TRBV10-3 and TRBJ2-3, with 12 bases fitting TRBD2. With V trimmed by 6 bases and J by 6 bases, 10 bases remained unmatched. This CDR3 region has 16 residues. CDR1 and CDR2 from the germline V gene are ENHRY and SYGVKD. The CDR3 DNA follows: TGTGCCATCAGGGGACCTAGCGGGGGGGCCGCCGATACGCAGTATTTT. It encodes CAIRGPSGGAADTQYF.

V usage is TRBV20-1 and J usage is TRBJ1-3; D is unresolved. Germline loops: CDR1 DFQATT, CDR2 SNEGSKA (reference sequence). This CDR3 contains 11 residues. V was shortened by 6 bases and J by 3 bases, with 6 bases between the two germline ends. The CDR3 protein is CSATNGNTIYF. The DNA of the CDR3 is TGCAGTGCCACCAATGGAAACACCATATATTTT.

This sequence joins TRBV28 and TRBJ2-2; no definite D call. The germline CDR1 and CDR2 sequences are MDHEN and SYDVKM. This CDR3 spans 15 amino acids. Between the trimmed V and J ends, which lost 4 bases and 3 bases, there was a span of 12 bases. The CDR3 nucleotides read TGTGCCAGCAGTTCCGGGTTGGTTGACACCGGGGAGCTGTTTTTT. This translates into CASSSGLVDTGELFF.

This clonotype has a handful of counts. This chain uses TRBV11-2 with TRBJ2-3; no clear D gene. Deletions cut 9 bases from V and 3 bases from J, with 16 bases between. Germline V gene data show CDR1 as SGHAT and CDR2 as FQNNGV. This CDR3 region has 14 residues. The CDR3 DNA reads as TGTGCCAGTTTTGACCAGCGAGGAACAGATACGCAGTATTTT. Amino acid sequence: CASFDQRGTDTQYF.

This clonotype has a single count. The V gene is TRBV20-1, the J gene TRBJ2-5; D is possibly TRBD1 or TRBD2 (6 bases each). Trimming took 0 bases from V and 5 from J, leaving 13 bases between them. CDR1 and CDR2 (germline): DFQATT, SNEGSKA (reference sequence). CDR3 length: 14 amino acids. The DNA for the CDR3 is TGCAGTGCTAGAGAACCCGGGGGCTGGGAGACCCAGTACTTC. Its protein product is CSAREPGGWETQYF.

V is TRBV29-1 and J is TRBJ2-3; D is unresolved. The germline V and J ends were trimmed by 7 bases and 4 bases, with 9 bases remaining between them. The CDR3 totals 11 residues. Germline CDR1 is SQVTM and CDR2 is ANQGSEA. CDR3 nucleotides: TGCAGCGCCCCCGGACCAGATACGCAGTATTTT. Translated, it gives CSAPGPDTQYF.

J is TRBJ1-2 and V is TRBV6-2 or TRBV6-3; a possible D gene is TRBD1 (6 bases). Germline loops: CDR1 MNHEY, CDR2 SVGEGT. This CDR3 is built from 13 residues. The V gene lost 5 bases and the J gene lost 9 bases, with 16 bases spanning the gap. The CDR3 nucleotides are TGTGCCAGCAGTCAACCGGGACAATGGAGCTACACCTTC. The encoded protein is CASSQPGQWSYTF.

The chain has TRBV4-1 and TRBJ1-5; D unresolved. Trimming removed 0 bases from V and 4 bases from J, with 10 bases in between. The CDR3 covers 15 residues. Looked up from germline, CDR1 is MGHRA and CDR2 is YSYEKL. The CDR3 DNA sequence: TGCGCCAGCAGCCAAGATGGAGGCATTAATCAGCCCCAGCATTTT. Amino acids: CASSQDGGINQPQHF.